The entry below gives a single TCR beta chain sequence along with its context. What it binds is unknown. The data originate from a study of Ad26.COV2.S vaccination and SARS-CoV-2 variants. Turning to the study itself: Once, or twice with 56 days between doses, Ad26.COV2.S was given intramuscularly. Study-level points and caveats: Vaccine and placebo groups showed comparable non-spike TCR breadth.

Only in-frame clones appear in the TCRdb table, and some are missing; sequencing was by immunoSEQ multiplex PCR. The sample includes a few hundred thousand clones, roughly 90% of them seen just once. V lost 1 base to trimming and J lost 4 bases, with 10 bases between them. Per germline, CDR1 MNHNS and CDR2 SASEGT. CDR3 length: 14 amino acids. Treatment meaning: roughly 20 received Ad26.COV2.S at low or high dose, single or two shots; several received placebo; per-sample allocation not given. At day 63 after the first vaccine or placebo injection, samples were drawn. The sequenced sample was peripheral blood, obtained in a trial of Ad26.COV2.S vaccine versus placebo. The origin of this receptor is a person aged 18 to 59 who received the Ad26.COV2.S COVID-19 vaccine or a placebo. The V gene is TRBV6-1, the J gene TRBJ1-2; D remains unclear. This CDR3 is CASSEGRGGYGYTF. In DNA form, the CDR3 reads TGTGCCAGCAGTGAAGGGCGGGGTGGCTATGGCTACACCTTC.